What follows is one TCR beta chain and its context. This sample was taken from a study of blood T cell repertoires in COVID-19. Study details: The United States, Italy and Spain were the sources of the acute and convalescent COVID-19 samples. The analysed material was cDNA or gDNA that came from T cells, B-cell-depleted T cells, or PBMCs.

The germline CDR1 and CDR2 sequences are SGHTS and YDEGEE. V lost 4 bases, J lost 6 bases, and 10 bases lay in between. CDR3 length: 13 amino acids. Authors' processing steps: Nucleated cell number was recorded as an estimate derived from reference gene primer amplification. TCRdb keeps only in-frame clones here, not all; method: immunoSEQ multiplex PCR. That table is the source of V, J and clone size, and D and trimming were worked out from the DNA. Of some 290,000 clones in the sample, roughly 79% were seen once. Source material: peripheral blood. This chain uses TRBV5-8 with TRBJ2-2, with a weak D call TRBD1 (6 bases). This clonotype was obtained from a woman aged 60-75 years with active or convalescent COVID-19. DNA of the CDR3: TGTGCCAGCAGCCCCGGACAGCCCGGGGAGCTGTTTTTT. Protein sequence: CASSPGQPGELFF.